The 32 T cell receptor beta chains presented below share a single source sample, sequenced in a study of blood T cell repertoires in COVID-19. Profiled with immunoSEQ multiplex PCR; TCRdb holds only in-frame clones, not every one. In the table there are fewer than 400,000 clones, around 90% of which are singletons. Sequenced sample: PBMCs or T cells enriched from blood (not recorded which). These receptor sequences come from a man in his 60s who had recovered from COVID-19.

The chain has TRBV6-5 and TRBJ2-7; 13 positions agree with TRBD2. The V segment lost 5 bases and the J segment 4 bases; nucleotides outside the gene matches: 5. The V gene's germline CDR1 is MNHEY and CDR2 SVGAGI. The CDR3 runs to 15 residues. The CDR3 sequence: CASSRGTSGTYEQYF. CDR3 sequence (DNA): TGTGCCAGCAGTCGCGGGACTAGCGGGACTTACGAGCAGTACTTC.

This clone occurred once. The V gene is TRBV18, the J gene TRBJ2-3; 8 bases align to TRBD1. This CDR3 has 16 amino acids. J gave up 0 bases and V 4 bases, and 6 bases lay outside the gene matches. The germline V gene has CDR1 KGHSH and CDR2 LQKENI. CDR3 residues: CASSQDRVGSTDTQYF. The CDR3 bases are TGTGCCAGCTCACAGGACAGGGTCGGTAGCACAGATACGCAGTATTTT. The variable domain in full, completed from reference TRBV18 and TRBJ2-3, reads NAGVMQNPRHLVRRRGQEARLRCSPMKGHSHVYWYRQLPEEGLKFMVYLQKENIIDESGMPKERFSAEFPKEGPSILRIQQVVRGDSAAYFCASSQDRVGSTDTQYFGPGTRLTVL.

The J gene is TRBJ2-7, the V gene TRBV7-2; 7 bases agree with TRBD1. The ends lost 2 bases at V and 6 bases at J; junction bases unmatched: 7. The CDR3 covers 14 residues. Germline V gene lookup returns CDR1 SGHTA and CDR2 FQGNSA. The DNA for the CDR3 is TGTGCCAGCAGCTTATATGACAGGGTGGGCGAGCAGTACTTC. It yields the protein CASSLYDRVGEQYF.

The CDR3 DNA sequence: TGTGCCAGCAGCCCACCCGGGACAGGGATCGGGGAGCTGTTTTTT. It yields the protein CASSPPGTGIGELFF. The chain carries TRBV7-9 and TRBJ2-2; TRBD1 matches 9 bases. CDR1 and CDR2 from the germline V gene are SEHNR and FQNEAQ (reference sequence). CDR3 length: 15 amino acids. Unmatched junction bases numbered 8, after V lost 5 bases and J lost 7 bases.

The V gene is TRBV19, the J gene TRBJ1-4; D uncertain. Per germline, CDR1 LNHDA and CDR2 SQIVND (reference sequence). Between the trimmed V and J ends, which lost 11 bases and 8 bases, there was a span of 18 bases. The CDR3 is 13 residues long. CDR3 nucleotides: TGTGCCGAAAGGACTTGGGGTTTCGAAAAACTGTTTTTT. Protein sequence: CAERTWGFEKLFF.

Written as DNA, the CDR3 is TGTGCCAGCAGCTCGTCTAGACTAGCGGGAGGTAACACCGGGGAGCTGTTTTTT. This encodes CASSSSRLAGGNTGELFF. V and J are TRBV5-8 and TRBJ2-2, with TRBD2 identical over 13 bases. Germline CDR1 is SGHTS and CDR2 is YDEGEE. This CDR3 is built from 18 residues. V shed 3 bases and J 2 bases; nucleotides not matched to a gene: 7.

This chain joins TRBV6-5 and TRBJ2-1; 7 bases line up with TRBD1. V trimming: 8 bases; J trimming: 3 bases; junction bases outside the gene matches: 4. The CDR3 consists of 13 residues. CDR1 MNHEY and CDR2 SVGAGI come from the germline V gene. CDR3 loop: CASARDSYNEQFF. CDR3 bases: TGTGCCAGCGCCCGGGACAGCTACAATGAGCAGTTCTTC.

This clone came up once. The V call is TRBV6-6, the J call TRBJ1-6; D is unclear. The germline CDR1 and CDR2 sequences are MNHNY and SVGAGI (reference sequence). V was trimmed by 0 bases and J by 2 bases, leaving 8 bases between them. The CDR3 loop spans 16 amino acids. The CDR3 loop is CASSYSREPYNSPLHF. Here the CDR3 DNA reads TGTGCCAGCAGTTACTCTCGAGAGCCCTATAATTCACCCCTCCACTTT.

This clone came up once. The V call is TRBV24-1, the J call TRBJ1-5, with 11 bases that match TRBD1. V lost 11 bases and J lost 1; bases outside the gene matches: 3. CDR3 length: 14 amino acids. Germline V lookup: CDR1 KGHDR, CDR2 SFDVKD. CDR3 in DNA: TGTGCCATCGGACAGGGGGCCAGCAATCAGCCCCAGCATTTT. It yields the protein CAIGQGASNQPQHF.

This rearrangement joins TRBV11-3 to TRBJ2-2; the match to TRBD2 covers 8 bases. The V gene end was trimmed by 5 bases and the J gene end by 5 bases; junction bases not matched to a gene: 7. The CDR3 runs 15 residues. The V gene's germline CDR1 is SGHNT and CDR2 YENEEA. The chain's CDR3 is CASSIGAGVTGELFF. CDR3 nucleotides: TGTGCCAGCAGCATAGGAGCGGGAGTTACCGGGGAGCTGTTTTTT. Based on the CDR3 plus reference TRBV11-3 and TRBJ2-2, the full variable domain is EAGVVQSPRYKIIEKKQPVAFWCNPISGHNTLYWYLQNLGQGPELLIRYENEEAVDDSQLPKDRFSAERLKGVDSTLKIQPAELGDSAVYLCASSIGAGVTGELFFGEGSRLTVL.

This clone came up once. V gene TRBV7-3 combines with J gene TRBJ2-6; D not resolved. Germline-derived CDR1 and CDR2 are SGHTA and FQGTGA. The CDR3 is 16 amino acids. The ends were cut back, 1 base at V and 0 bases at J, with 7 bases in the middle. The CDR3 here is CASSLMGLSGANVLTF. In nucleotides, the CDR3 is TGTGCCAGCAGCTTAATGGGCCTCTCTGGGGCCAACGTCCTGACTTTC. Full variable domain (remainder filled in from reference TRBV7-3 and TRBJ2-6): GAGVSQTPSNKVTEKGKYVELRCDPISGHTALYWYRQSLGQGPEFLIYFQGTGAADDSGLPNDRFFAVRPEGSVSTLKIQRTERGDSAVYLCASSLMGLSGANVLTFGAGSRLTVL.

This clone was recorded a few times. J is TRBJ1-1 and V is TRBV9; D is ambiguous. The CDR3 has 14 residues. Germline V lookup: CDR1 SGDLS, CDR2 YYNGEE. V lost 0 bases, J lost 5 bases, and 11 bases lay in between. The CDR3 sequence: CASSVEPQRTEAFF. The DNA for the CDR3 is TGTGCCAGCAGCGTAGAACCGCAGCGGACTGAAGCTTTCTTT. The variable domain in full, completed from reference TRBV9 and TRBJ1-1, reads DSGVTQTPKHLITATGQRVTLRCSPRSGDLSVYWYQQSLDQGLQFLIQYYNGEERAKGNILERFSAQQFPDLHSELNLSSLELGDSALYFCASSVEPQRTEAFFGQGTRLTVV.

This chain links TRBV15 with TRBJ2-7; possible D gene TRBD2, 5 bases. The germline V gene has CDR1 LNHNV and CDR2 YYDKDF (reference sequence). The length of the CDR3 is 14 residues. The V and J ends lost 0 bases and 2 bases respectively, with 8 bases between them. The CDR3 is CATSREPGAYEQYF. Here the CDR3 DNA reads TGTGCCACCAGCAGAGAGCCCGGGGCCTACGAGCAGTACTTC.

V and J are TRBV11-3 and TRBJ2-1, with 8 bases identical to TRBD2. V shed 4 bases, J shed 3 bases, and the junction held 5 bases outside the gene matches. CDR3 length: 15 residues. CDR1 is SGHNT and CDR2 is YENEEA in the germline V gene. This chain's CDR3 is CASSSVGTSYNEQFF. The CDR3 nucleotides are TGTGCCAGCAGCTCAGTGGGGACTAGCTACAATGAGCAGTTCTTC.

The chain employs TRBV9 and TRBJ2-7; 11 bases are a match to TRBD1. V lost 4 bases to trimming and J lost 2 bases; unmatched junction nucleotides: 17. CDR1 is SGDLS, CDR2 YYNGEE, per germline. This CDR3 is 19 amino acids long. The CDR3 DNA reads as TGTGCCAGCAGCTGGGACGTCGGTGGGACAGGGGGTAGGGCCTACGAGCAGTACTTC. Translated: CASSWDVGGTGGRAYEQYF.

The chain is built from TRBV6-2 or TRBV6-3 and TRBJ2-1; TRBD2 agrees at 14 bases. V lost 5 bases and J lost 7; bases outside the gene matches: 7. CDR1 and CDR2 (germline): MNHEY, SVGEGT. The CDR3 is 16 amino acids. The CDR3 loop is CASSPQGLAGVNEQFF. The CDR3 DNA sequence: TGTGCCAGCAGTCCCCAGGGACTAGCGGGAGTAAATGAGCAGTTCTTC.

This clone was seen a single time. The chain recombines TRBV7-2 with TRBJ2-7, with 9 bases aligning to TRBD1. J was trimmed by 3 bases and V by 5 bases; bases with no gene match: 5. The germline CDR1 and CDR2 sequences are SGHTA and FQGNSA. This CDR3 region has 14 residues. This chain's CDR3 is CASSTPDRGYEQYF. DNA of the CDR3: TGTGCCAGCAGCACACCGGACAGGGGCTACGAGCAGTACTTC.

The CDR3 DNA reads TGCAGTGCTAGTCGGGGGGGAGGGTATGGCTACACCTTC. It is translated as CSASRGGGYGYTF. The V gene is TRBV20-1, the J gene TRBJ1-2; tentative D call: TRBD1 (5 bases). The CDR3 loop spans 13 amino acids. Trimming stripped 3 bases from V and 5 bases from J, with 13 bases between. Germline CDR1 and CDR2: DFQATT and SNEGSKA (reference sequence).

V usage is TRBV4-1 and J usage is TRBJ1-5; unclear D gene. The V end lost 2 bases, the J end lost 6 bases, and 11 bases lay between the germline ends. Germline-derived CDR1 and CDR2 are MGHRA and YSYEKL. The CDR3 totals 14 residues. The CDR3 DNA sequence: TGCGCCAGCAGCCAAACTAGGGATGCTCAGCCCCAGCATTTT. This gives the protein CASSQTRDAQPQHF.

This clone was recorded once. The chain links TRBV4-1 to TRBJ2-3, with D maybe TRBD2 (5 bases). The CDR3 length is 16 residues. The germline V gene encodes CDR1 MGHRA and CDR2 YSYEKL. Trimming cost V 1 base and J 2 bases, with 13 bases left between them. The CDR3, as DNA: TGCGCCAGCAGCCAAGTGGACTTACTCCACACAGATACGCAGTATTTT. Translating it yields CASSQVDLLHTDTQYF.

The rearrangement uses TRBV7-2 and TRBJ2-1; 7 bases are a match to TRBD1. J was trimmed by 8 bases and V by 4 bases; bases with no gene match: 8. CDR3 length equals 14 residues. Germline values: CDR1 SGHTA, CDR2 FQGNSA. The CDR3 nucleotides read TGTGCCAGCAGCTATAAAGGGGGCAACCATGAGCAGTTCTTC. Its protein product is CASSYKGGNHEQFF.

This chain uses TRBV30 with TRBJ2-3; 8 nucleotides line up with TRBD1. V was clipped by 2 bases and J by 3 bases; unmatched bases: 1. The length of the CDR3 is 13 residues. The germline CDR1 and CDR2 sequences are GTSNPN and SVGIG (reference sequence). CDR3 nucleotide sequence: TGTGCCTGGAGTCAGGGGGCGACAGATACGCAGTATTTT. Its translation is CAWSQGATDTQYF.

The chain employs TRBV7-2 and TRBJ2-1; TRBD2 agrees at 11 bases. The CDR3 loop spans 15 amino acids. Germline CDR1 is SGHTA and CDR2 is FQGNSA. With V trimmed by 1 base and J by 6 bases, 2 bases remained unmatched. The CDR3 loop is CASSLVAGGINEQFF. The CDR3 region has the DNA TGTGCCAGCAGCTTAGTAGCGGGAGGGATCAATGAGCAGTTCTTC.

The chain couples TRBV3-1 (or the pseudogene TRBV3-2) to TRBJ2-3; possible D gene TRBD1, 6 bases. The length of the CDR3 is 14 residues. CDR1 is LGHDT, CDR2 YNNKEL, per germline (reference sequence). Trimming stripped 1 base from V and 4 bases from J, with 9 bases between. CDR3 sequence (DNA): TGTGCCAGCAGCCAAGTTACAGGGCCAGATACGCAGTATTTT. This encodes CASSQVTGPDTQYF.

The chain recombines TRBV5-1 with TRBJ1-1; 7 nucleotides match TRBD1. V dropped 4 bases and J dropped 2; count of bases not matched to a gene: 5. CDR1 and CDR2 (germline): SGHRS, YFSETQ. The CDR3 sequence is 14 residues long. This chain's CDR3 is CASSIGTVNTEAFF. CDR3 bases: TGCGCCAGCAGCATCGGGACAGTTAACACTGAAGCTTTCTTT.

The CDR3 spells CASSPLLAGDGYTF. Here the CDR3 DNA reads TGTGCCAGCTCACCACTCTTGGCAGGGGATGGCTACACCTTC. The chain carries TRBV18 and TRBJ1-2; D might be TRBD1 (6 bases). CDR1 and CDR2 from the germline V gene are KGHSH and LQKENI. Trimming pared 1 base from V and 6 bases from J, leaving 12 bases between. The CDR3 runs 14 residues.

This clone came up once. The V call is TRBV6-5, the J call TRBJ2-1; 7 nucleotides line up with TRBD2. V lost 7 bases and J lost 4; bases outside the gene matches: 4. The CDR3 is made up of 13 amino acids. CDR1 MNHEY and CDR2 SVGAGI come from the germline V gene. In DNA, the CDR3 is TGTGCCAGCAAGACTAGCCGATACAATGAGCAGTTCTTC. Protein product: CASKTSRYNEQFF.

This sequence joins TRBV28 and TRBJ1-2, with 7 positions matching TRBD1. Germline values: CDR1 MDHEN, CDR2 SYDVKM. J lost 3 bases, V lost 6 bases, and 10 bases had no gene match. The CDR3 is 15 amino acids. CDR3 in amino acids: CASSPPDRTYYGYTF. The CDR3 coding sequence is TGTGCCAGCAGCCCCCCGGACAGGACCTACTATGGCTACACCTTC.

The chain has TRBV24-1 and TRBJ2-5; D remains ambiguous. Per germline, CDR1 KGHDR and CDR2 SFDVKD. V lost 0 bases, J lost 3 bases, and 4 bases lay in between. The CDR3 loop spans 13 amino acids. The CDR3 bases are TGTGCCACCAGTGATTTGCCAGAAGAGACCCAGTACTTC. Translation gives CATSDLPEETQYF.

A few counts support this clone. The V call is TRBV18, the J call TRBJ1-1; 7 nucleotides line up with TRBD1. There are 14 residues in the CDR3. The V gene's germline CDR1 is KGHSH and CDR2 LQKENI. J lost 1 base, V lost 4 bases, and 3 bases had no gene match. The CDR3 loop reads CASSLGTANTEAFF. The DNA for the CDR3 is TGTGCCAGCTCACTCGGGACAGCGAACACTGAAGCTTTCTTT.

This clone turned up a few times. The CDR3 DNA reads TGTGCCAGTAGTATTGGGACAGGGATTCTCTACGAGCAGTACTTC. Translation: CASSIGTGILYEQYF. This chain links TRBV19 with TRBJ2-7; 9 bases fit TRBD1. Trimming took 3 bases from V and 3 from J; bases not matched to a gene: 6. Germline V CDR1 and CDR2: LNHDA, SQIVND (reference sequence). The CDR3 runs 15 residues.

The rearrangement links TRBV6-5 to TRBJ2-5; D is uncertain. With 0 bases removed from V and 5 bases from J, the gap between germline ends came to 4 bases. The CDR3 spans 12 residues. Per germline, CDR1 MNHEY and CDR2 SVGAGI. In DNA, the CDR3 is TGTGCCAGCAGTTACTCGACTGAGACCCAGTACTTC. Its protein product is CASSYSTETQYF.